This passage covers 21 T cell receptor beta chains from one sample sequenced in a study of T-cell reconstitution after alpha-beta-depleted transplantation in children. The library targeted TCRbeta and was prepared with unique molecular identifiers. TCRdb independently ran MiXCR on the PCR reads; one entry per CDR3 protein. Of about 640,000 distinct CDR3 sequences listed, around 17% are singletons. This specimen was PBMCs from the stem cell graft donor, taken from the stem cell graft. These receptors were obtained from a human donor who donated a stem cell graft to a child with acute myeloid leukemia.

This clonotype has a count of ten or more. This rearrangement joins TRBV5-5 to TRBJ1-3; D gene uncertain. With 2 bases removed from V and 0 bases from J, the gap between germline ends came to 9 bases. The length of the CDR3 is 15 residues. Germline loops: CDR1 SGHKS, CDR2 YYEKEE (reference sequence). CDR3 sequence (DNA): TGTGCCAGCAGCTTCGACCGATCCTCTGGAAACACCATATATTTT. This codes for CASSFDRSSGNTIYF.

This clonotype was found many times. The V gene is TRBV7-7, the J gene TRBJ2-3; D is possibly TRBD2 (5 bases). The CDR3 length is 15 residues. CDR1 and CDR2 (germline): SSHAT, FNYEAQ (reference sequence). V was shortened by 2 bases and J by 2 bases, with 11 bases between the two germline ends. The CDR3: CASSLRSGYTDTQYF. The DNA for the CDR3 is TGTGCCAGCAGCTTAAGAAGCGGATACACAGATACGCAGTATTTT.

The table lists this clonotype with many counts. The chain employs TRBV10-3 and TRBJ2-3; the D gene is possibly TRBD2 (7 bases). The CDR3 runs 15 residues. Trimming removed 3 bases at V and 3 bases at J, with 13 bases between. CDR1 is ENHRY and CDR2 is SYGVKD in the germline V gene. CDR3 DNA: TGTGCCATCAGTGAAGGGGGGGGAGAAACAGATACGCAGTATTTT. Translating it yields CAISEGGGETDTQYF.

This clonotype was counted a few times. The chain has TRBV18 and TRBJ2-6, with a tentative D call TRBD2 (6 bases). From germline, CDR1 is KGHSH and CDR2 LQKENI. The CDR3 consists of 17 residues. Trimming shortened V by 2 bases and J by 3 bases, and 14 bases separated the two germline ends. The CDR3 loop reads CASSPTGDSFGANVLTF. The CDR3 DNA follows: TGTGCCAGCTCACCAACGGGGGATTCCTTTGGGGCCAACGTCCTGACTTTC.

For this clonotype: The junction does not match germline at one end; this may be a read error. The chain has TRBV6-2 or TRBV6-3 and TRBJ1-5; 9 nucleotides align to TRBD1. Germline loops: CDR1 MNHEY, CDR2 SVGEGT. The CDR3 is 15 amino acids. DNA for the CDR3: TGTGCCATCAGTCCCCGGGACAGGGGCAATCAGCCCCAGCATTTT. Its protein is CAISPRDRGNQPQHF.

Many counts were recorded for this clonotype. The CDR3 reads CSARDKNEKLFF. The CDR3 bases are TGCAGTGCTAGAGATAAAAATGAAAAACTGTTTTTT. This chain joins TRBV20-1 and TRBJ1-4; D call uncertain. Germline V CDR1 and CDR2: DFQATT, SNEGSKA (reference sequence). The V end lost 0 bases, the J end lost 5 bases, and 4 bases lay between the germline ends. The CDR3 runs 12 residues.

V usage is TRBV6-1 and J usage is TRBJ2-7; 8 nucleotides agree with TRBD1. V lost 5 bases, J lost 4 bases, and 7 bases stayed unmatched. CDR1 is MNHNS and CDR2 is SASEGT in the germline V gene. This CDR3 has 14 amino acids. CDR3: CASSKTGGLYEQYV. As DNA, the CDR3 is TGTGCCAGCAGTAAAACAGGGGGGCTATACGAGCAGTACGTC.

This clonotype was seen ten or more times. J is TRBJ2-4 and V is TRBV20-1; D remains unclear. With 4 bases removed from V and 6 bases from J, the gap between germline ends came to 16 bases. Germline V CDR1 and CDR2: DFQATT, SNEGSKA (reference sequence). The length of the CDR3 is 14 residues. The DNA of the CDR3 is TGCAGTGCTAACACTCGGGCCTGGGGAAACATTCAGTACTTC. Protein product: CSANTRAWGNIQYF.

Note on this clonotype: This may arise from a read error, as a much more abundant clone is one base away. V gene TRBV20-1 combines with J gene TRBJ1-5; weak D call: TRBD1 (6 bases). V gave up 2 bases and J gave up 3 bases, with 17 bases separating them. Germline V gene data show CDR1 as DFQATT and CDR2 as SNEGSKA (reference sequence). The CDR3 loop spans 16 amino acids. The CDR3 coding sequence is TGCAGTGCTAGACAGACAGGAGGTTATAACAATCAGCCCCAGCATTTT. It encodes CSARQTGGYNNQPQHF.

The chain links TRBV5-1 to TRBJ2-2; D possibly uses TRBD1 or TRBD2 (5 bases each). In germline, CDR1 is SGHRS, CDR2 YFSETQ. V was cut by 2 bases and J by 5 bases, with 16 bases left in between. This CDR3 comprises 16 residues. The CDR3 region has the DNA TGCGCCAGCAGCTTAGTGGGGGATCCGAGGACCGGGGAGCTGTTTTTT. Protein sequence: CASSLVGDPRTGELFF.

V gene TRBV7-3 combines with J gene TRBJ2-1; TRBD2 is a possible D gene (7 bases). This CDR3 has 14 residues. The V gene's germline CDR1 is SGHTA and CDR2 FQGTGA. Trimming shortened V by 1 base and J by 8 bases, and 12 bases separated the two germline ends. The CDR3 is CASSLKGGWDEQFF. CDR3 DNA sequence: TGTGCCAGCAGCTTAAAGGGGGGGTGGGATGAGCAGTTCTTC.

This clonotype was counted at least ten times. This chain links TRBV10-3 with TRBJ2-1; 8 bases match TRBD2. CDR1 is ENHRY and CDR2 is SYGVKD in the germline V gene. The CDR3 runs 16 residues. Trimming cost V 4 bases and J 2 bases; bases outside gene matches: 7. CDR3 in amino acids: CAISAGGHLTYNEQFF. CDR3 sequence (DNA): TGTGCCATCAGTGCGGGGGGGCACCTTACCTACAATGAGCAGTTCTTC.

This clonotype was recorded many times. V is TRBV20-1 and J is TRBJ2-1; D possibly corresponds to TRBD2 (6 bases). The CDR3 totals 13 residues. The V end lost 6 bases, the J end lost 4 bases, and 13 bases lay between the germline ends. Germline-derived CDR1 and CDR2 are DFQATT and SNEGSKA (reference sequence). CDR3: CSAAGPEYNEQFF. CDR3 nucleotide sequence: TGCAGTGCAGCGGGCCCTGAATACAATGAGCAGTTCTTC.

This clonotype was recorded many times. V and J are TRBV5-1 and TRBJ1-4; TRBD1 matches at 8 bases. Trimming cost V 2 bases and J 5 bases; bases outside gene matches: 5. Looked up from germline, CDR1 is SGHRS and CDR2 is YFSETQ. This CDR3 has 15 amino acids. This chain's CDR3 is CASSFGTGRNEKLFF. CDR3 bases: TGCGCCAGCAGCTTTGGGACAGGCCGAAATGAAAAACTGTTTTTT.

This clonotype was seen many times. This chain joins TRBV5-1 and TRBJ2-1; D remains ambiguous. This CDR3 has 15 amino acids. Germline CDR1 reads SGHRS; CDR2 reads YFSETQ. Trimming took off 2 bases at V and 2 bases at J, with 11 bases between the two ends. The CDR3 bases are TGCGCCAGCAGCTTACTGTCTAACCCCTACAATGAGCAGTTCTTC. This encodes CASSLLSNPYNEQFF.

This clonotype showed up many times. The rearrangement joins TRBV20-1 to TRBJ2-5; 13 bases fit TRBD2. V was pared by 5 bases and J by 3 bases, with 3 bases of the junction left unmatched. Germline V gives CDR1 DFQATT, CDR2 SNEGSKA (reference sequence). CDR3 length equals 14 residues. CDR3 sequence reads: CSALLAGGKETQYF. As DNA, the CDR3 is TGCAGTGCTTTACTAGCGGGGGGGAAAGAGACCCAGTACTTC.

This clonotype has more than one count but fewer than ten. The chain combines TRBV10-3 with TRBJ2-2; possibly TRBD1 for D (5 bases). CDR3 size: 12 residues. In germline, CDR1 is ENHRY, CDR2 SYGVKD. V lost 11 bases to trimming and J lost 8 bases, with 15 bases between them. The CDR3 sequence is CALLGPAGELFF. The CDR3 bases are TGTGCCCTGTTGGGGCCCGCAGGGGAGCTGTTTTTT.

This clonotype was recorded many times. Since the CDR3 does not end with the conserved phenylalanine or tryptophan, this likely comes from a read error. V and J are TRBV29-1 and TRBJ2-3; TRBD1 agrees at 8 bases. Per germline, CDR1 SQVTM and CDR2 ANQGSEA. With V trimmed by 1 base and J by 6 bases, 12 bases remained unmatched. The CDR3 spans 16 residues. DNA of the CDR3: TGCAGCGTTGAAGCCCCTAGGACAGGGAGGAAGGATACGCAGTATCTT. Residues: CSVEAPRTGRKDTQYL.

This clonotype was detected a few times. The V call is TRBV7-2, the J call TRBJ2-1; 15 bases are a match to TRBD2. Germline assignment: CDR1 SGHTA and CDR2 FQGNSA. The CDR3 spans 21 residues. V dropped 2 bases and J dropped 5; count of bases not matched to a gene: 16. Here the CDR3 reads CASSLQGTSGGPDLLNNEQFF. CDR3 nucleotides: TGTGCCAGCAGCTTACAGGGGACTAGCGGGGGGCCGGACCTTCTGAACAATGAGCAGTTCTTC. The full variable domain, its missing parts supplied by reference TRBV7-2 and TRBJ2-1, is GAGVSQSPSNKVTEKGKDVELRCDPISGHTALYWYRQSLGQGLEFLIYFQGNSAPDKSGLPSDRFSAERTGGSVSTLTIQRTQQEDSAVYLCASSLQGTSGGPDLLNNEQFFGPGTRLTVL.

The chain recombines TRBV12-3 or TRBV12-4 with TRBJ2-3; a weak D match, TRBD1 (6 bases). The CDR3 loop spans 15 amino acids. Trimming took off 5 bases at V and 1 base at J, with 13 bases between the two ends. The CDR3 sequence: CASSNFKGGTDTQYF. CDR3 sequence (DNA): TGTGCCAGCAGTAATTTCAAGGGGGGCACAGATACGCAGTATTTT.

This chain connects TRBV7-2 to TRBJ2-7, with 8 bases matching TRBD2. The CDR3 runs to 16 residues. Germline V lookup: CDR1 SGHTA, CDR2 FQGNSA. V was pared by 1 base and J by 2 bases, with 7 bases of the junction left unmatched. CDR3 in amino acids: CASSLVGGGSAYEQYF. The CDR3 DNA is TGTGCCAGCAGCTTAGTTGGCGGGGGGTCAGCCTACGAGCAGTACTTC.